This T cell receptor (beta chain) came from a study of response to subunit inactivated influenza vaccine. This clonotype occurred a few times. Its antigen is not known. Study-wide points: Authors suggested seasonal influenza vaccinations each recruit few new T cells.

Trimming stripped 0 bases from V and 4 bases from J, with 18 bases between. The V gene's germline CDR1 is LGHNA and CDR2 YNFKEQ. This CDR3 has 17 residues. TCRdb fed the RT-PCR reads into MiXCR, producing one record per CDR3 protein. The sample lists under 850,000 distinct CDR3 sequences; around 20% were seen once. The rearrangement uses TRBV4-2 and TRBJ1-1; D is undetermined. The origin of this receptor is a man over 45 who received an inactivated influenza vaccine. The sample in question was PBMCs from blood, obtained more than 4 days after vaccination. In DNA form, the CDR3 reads TGTGCCAGCAGCCAAGACGTGCGGGGTAGAGGATCCACTGAAGCTTTCTTT. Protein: CASSQDVRGRGSTEAFF.